These T cell receptor beta chains were read from a single sample in a study of blood T cell repertoires in COVID-19. Clones were read by immunoSEQ multiplex PCR, and TCRdb kept only the in-frame ones, dropping some. This sample has roughly 20,000 clones, with roughly 80% found just once. The specimen was peripheral blood. The receptor set was obtained from a human donor in a cohort sampled during active COVID-19. CDR3s leave out the opening cysteine and the closing phenylalanine or tryptophan. The D gene is left open where the match is weak.

>TRBV6-5|TRBJ1-1|.|11
ASEHDWNTEAF
>TRBV6-5|TRBJ2-7|.|11
ASSYLGSYEQY
>TRBV28|TRBJ1-2|.|13
ASSLGRPTNYGYT
>TRBV19|TRBJ1-3|.|13
ASSWGGWSGNTIY
>TRBV7-2|TRBJ2-7|.|9
ASSSSLEQY
>TRBV11-3|TRBJ2-1|.|15
ASSPPGPLSSYNEQF
>TRBV4-1|TRBJ2-2|TRBD1|14
ASSQVGQGVVRELF
>TRBV6-5|TRBJ2-7|TRBD1|14
ASSSTGTGKRYEQY
>TRBV12-5|TRBJ1-1|.|13
ASGPWTAHRGEAF
>TRBV7-2|TRBJ2-5|TRBD2|12
ASSLVASGKTQY
>TRBV7-8|TRBJ2-1|TRBD2|14
ASSRGSGGAYNEQF
>TRBV5-8|TRBJ2-1|.|11
ASSGGSLRLQF
>TRBV6-5|TRBJ2-7|.|13
ASSRGGTVGYEQY
>TRBV7-8|TRBJ2-1|.|10
ASSLISTEQF
>TRBV13|TRBJ1-3|.|15
ASSLGGPGVSGNTIY
>TRBV9|TRBJ1-1|TRBD1|13
ASSVAGGMNTEAF
>TRBV10-3|TRBJ1-2|.|13
AISESPGYSYGYT
>TRBV2|TRBJ2-5|TRBD2|13
ASSELGLSKETQY
>TRBV19|TRBJ1-4|TRBD1|11
ASSIVYRGSLF
>TRBV10-3|TRBJ1-2|TRBD1|12
AISEQGDRNRYT
>TRBV5-1|TRBJ1-1|TRBD1|12
ASSLAGGETEAF
>TRBV27|TRBJ1-2|.|11
ASRPNHSTGYT
>TRBV5-1|TRBJ1-6|TRBD1|13
ASSGSTGGDSPLH
>TRBV4-2|TRBJ1-2|.|12
ASSPAPRVYGYT
>TRBV7-2|TRBJ2-1|TRBD2|14
ASSFTSGGTYNEQF
>TRBV4-3|TRBJ1-2|TRBD1|12
ASSQADRVDGYT
>TRBV6-2/TRBV6-3|TRBJ2-4|TRBD2|18
ASSYLLLAGGPSDKNIQY
>TRBV6-4|TRBJ1-1|.|11
ASSLTGNTEAF
>TRBV11-2|TRBJ1-5|.|12
ASSLDRVNQPQH
>TRBV29-1|TRBJ2-5|.|12
SVDRQATGETQY
>TRBV6-2/TRBV6-3|TRBJ2-5|TRBD2|14
ASSSILAGGRETQY
>TRBV11-2|TRBJ1-1|.|12
ASSSIAGGPEAF